One sample yielded the 30 T cell receptor beta chains listed below, sequenced in a study of vaccination effects on CD4 cells after COVID-19. Assay used: immunoSEQ multiplex PCR; TCRdb lists only in-frame clones, some missing. The table shows tens of thousands of clones, with almost 85% occurring only once. Sequencing followed a ViraFEST assay step that expanded antigen-specific CD4+ T cells with viral peptide pools. Scientists isolated CD4+ T cells after a roughly nine-day culture period ended. Vaccine administered to participants consisted of two doses of either BNT162b2 or mRNA-1273. These receptors have no identified antigens. Sequences were derived from CD4+ T cells from PBMCs cultured with HCoV-NL63 spike peptides, sampled after COVID-19 vaccination. All receptors come from a human donor who received a COVID-19 vaccine. Some clones in this sample may be carry-over from other donors' samples.

This chain links TRBV9 with TRBJ2-1, with 7 bases identical to TRBD1. V was pared by 0 bases and J by 0 bases, with 3 bases of the junction left unmatched. The CDR3 is 16 amino acids. Germline-derived CDR1 and CDR2 are SGDLS and YYNGEE. In nucleotides, the CDR3 is TGTGCCAGCAGCGTAGCAGGGGACAGCTCCTACAATGAGCAGTTCTTC. It translates to CASSVAGDSSYNEQFF.

The chain uses TRBV9 and TRBJ1-2, with TRBD1 as a possible D gene (5 bases). There are 14 residues in the CDR3. Germline V lookup: CDR1 SGDLS, CDR2 YYNGEE. V shed 0 bases and J shed 2 bases, with 8 bases lying between them. CDR3 sequence (DNA): TGTGCCAGCAGCGTAGCGGGGGGAAACTATGGCTACACCTTC. Its protein is CASSVAGGNYGYTF.

The rearrangement uses TRBV3-1 (or the pseudogene TRBV3-2) and TRBJ1-2; the D is unclear. V lost 4 bases and J lost 2, with 14 bases in between. CDR1 and CDR2 (germline): LGHDT, YNNKEL (reference sequence). CDR3 length equals 15 residues. The CDR3: CASSPNPTLNYGYTF. CDR3 coding DNA: TGTGCCAGCAGCCCTAACCCGACATTAAACTATGGCTACACCTTC.

This clone was seen just once. The genes are TRBV6-5 and TRBJ1-2; no clear D. The CDR3 has 13 amino acids. Between the trimmed V and J ends, which lost 0 bases and 9 bases, there was a span of 11 bases. Germline V gene sequence: CDR1 MNHEY, CDR2 SVGAGI. CDR3 amino acids: CASSYSGRFSYTF. DNA of the CDR3: TGTGCCAGCAGTTACTCGGGGAGATTCAGCTACACCTTC.

The chain couples TRBV2 to TRBJ1-3; D gene uncertain. Trimming cost V 5 bases and J 2 bases, with 7 bases left between them. The CDR3 extends over 13 amino acids. Germline assignment: CDR1 SNHLY and CDR2 FYNNEI. The CDR3 is CASSSPPGNTIYF. In nucleotides, the CDR3 is TGTGCCAGCAGTTCCCCCCCTGGAAACACCATATATTTT. Full variable domain (remainder filled in from reference TRBV2 and TRBJ1-3): EPEVTQTPSHQVTQMGQEVILRCVPISNHLYFYWYRQILGQKVEFLVSFYNNEISEKSEIFDDQFSVERPDGSNFTLKIRSTKLEDSAMYFCASSSPPGNTIYFGEGSWLTVV.

V usage is TRBV6-5 and J usage is TRBJ1-5; 7 positions agree with TRBD1. Looked up from germline, CDR1 is MNHEY and CDR2 is SVGAGI. This CDR3 spans 12 amino acids. With V trimmed by 9 bases and J by 4 bases, 3 bases remained unmatched. This CDR3 reads CASRQGNQPQHF. CDR3 nucleotide sequence: TGTGCCAGTCGACAGGGAAATCAGCCCCAGCATTTT.

The rearrangement joins TRBV5-1 to TRBJ1-2; D not resolved. The CDR3 extends over 15 amino acids. Germline V gene data show CDR1 as SGHRS and CDR2 as YFSETQ. With 2 bases removed from V and 0 bases from J, the gap between germline ends came to 11 bases. This CDR3 is CASSFSGPANYGYTF. CDR3 DNA sequence: TGCGCCAGCAGCTTCTCGGGTCCAGCTAACTATGGCTACACCTTC.

The CDR3 region has the DNA TGTGCCAGCAGCAGGGGGACAGGCACAACTCAGCCCCAGCATTTT. It yields the protein CASSRGTGTTQPQHF. This sequence joins TRBV6-2 or TRBV6-3 and TRBJ1-5; 8 bases fit TRBD1. Germline CDR1 and CDR2: MNHEY and SVGEGT. V lost 6 bases and J lost 6; bases outside the gene matches: 10. The CDR3 sequence is 15 residues long.

This clone was observed a handful of times. The chain couples TRBV6-2 or TRBV6-3 to TRBJ1-6; D is uncertain. The CDR3 is 16 amino acids. V was pared by 2 bases and J by 0 bases, with 8 bases between. Germline loops: CDR1 MNHEY, CDR2 SVGEGT. For the CDR3, the DNA is TGTGCCAGCAGTTACAAAGACGGCTCCTATAATTCACCCCTCCACTTT. Protein: CASSYKDGSYNSPLHF.

The rearrangement uses TRBV4-1 and TRBJ2-7; perhaps D is TRBD1 or TRBD2 (5 bases each). The CDR3 contains 11 residues. V dropped 8 bases and J dropped 0 bases, with 5 bases sitting between them. Germline assignment: CDR1 MGHRA and CDR2 YSYEKL. CDR3 bases: TGCGCCAGCGGGACCTCCTACGAGCAGTACGTC. Its translation is CASGTSYEQYV.

J is TRBJ1-4 and V is TRBV9; D is unresolved. Germline loops: CDR1 SGDLS, CDR2 YYNGEE. This CDR3 has 15 amino acids. The V gene lost 4 bases and the J gene lost 7 bases, with 17 bases spanning the gap. As DNA, the CDR3 is TGTGCCAGCAGCCTCAGTCCGGGCTCCGCTGAAAAACTGTTTTTT. Protein sequence: CASSLSPGSAEKLFF.

The chain combines TRBV6-5 with TRBJ1-2, with D possibly TRBD1 on 6 matching bases. Germline V gene data show CDR1 as MNHEY and CDR2 as SVGAGI. The CDR3 has 13 residues. V lost 2 bases to trimming and J lost 4 bases, with 8 bases between them. The CDR3: CASSYRGGYGYTF. Written as DNA, the CDR3 is TGTGCCAGCAGTTACAGGGGGGGCTATGGCTACACCTTC.

The chain employs TRBV30 and TRBJ2-5; D uncertain. CDR1 and CDR2 (germline): GTSNPN, SVGIG (reference sequence). The V and J ends lost 0 bases and 1 base respectively, with 9 bases between them. The CDR3 contains 14 residues. The CDR3 coding sequence is TGTGCCTGGAGTGTAACCGCCTTCCAAGAGACCCAGTACTTC. Amino acids: CAWSVTAFQETQYF. The full variable domain, in which reference TRBV30 and TRBJ2-5 provide the parts outside the CDR3, is SQTIHQWPATLVQPVGSPLSLECTVEGTSNPNLYWYRQAAGRGLQLLFYSVGIGQISSEVPQNLSASRPQDRQFILSSKKLLLSDSGFYLCAWSVTAFQETQYFGPGTRLLVL.

CDR3 loop: CASSLGASSYEQYV. CDR3 sequence (DNA): TGTGCCAGCAGCTTAGGAGCGAGCTCCTACGAGCAGTACGTC. The chain is built from TRBV7-2 and TRBJ2-7; D remains ambiguous. This CDR3 is built from 14 residues. Germline CDR1 is SGHTA and CDR2 is FQGNSA. Trimming took off 1 base at V and 0 bases at J, with 7 bases between the two ends.

In this sample, this clone turned up a few times. The chain recombines TRBV7-9 with TRBJ2-3, with D unclear. V lost 5 bases to trimming and J lost 2 bases, with 17 bases between them. CDR1 is SEHNR, CDR2 FQNEAQ, per germline (reference sequence). This CDR3 is built from 16 residues. DNA of the CDR3: TGTGCCAGCAGCCCTACTACAGCCCTTGACACAGATACGCAGTATTTT. Encoded protein: CASSPTTALDTDTQYF. The variable domain in full, completed from reference TRBV7-9 and TRBJ2-3, reads DTGVSQNPRHKITKRGQNVTFRCDPISEHNRLYWYRQTLGQGPEFLTYFQNEAQLEKSRLLSDRFSAERPKGSFSTLEIQRTEQGDSAMYLCASSPTTALDTDTQYFGPGTRLTVL.

This clone was counted a single time. The chain uses TRBV5-1 and TRBJ2-3, with 7 nucleotides matching TRBD1. CDR3 size: 15 residues. J gave up 0 bases and V 4 bases, and 5 bases lay outside the gene matches. CDR1 is SGHRS, CDR2 YFSETQ, per germline. The CDR3 DNA follows: TGCGCCAGCAGCACAGGACAGGCTAGCACAGATACGCAGTATTTT. Its protein is CASSTGQASTDTQYF.

The rearrangement joins TRBV6-5 to TRBJ1-6; TRBD1 matches 7 bases. Germline lookup yields CDR1 MNHEY and CDR2 SVGAGI. V shed 6 bases, J shed 8 bases, and the junction held 7 bases outside the gene matches. The CDR3 consists of 14 residues. This CDR3 is CASRLRQGHSPLHF. The CDR3 DNA reads as TGTGCCAGCAGACTTAGACAGGGCCATTCACCCCTCCACTTT.

CDR3 residues: CSALGGRTEAFF. The CDR3, as DNA: TGCAGCGCACTTGGGGGGAGGACTGAAGCTTTCTTT. This chain uses TRBV29-1 with TRBJ1-1, with a weak D call TRBD1 (5 bases). This CDR3 is 12 amino acids long. V lost 7 bases to trimming and J lost 5 bases, with 14 bases between them. CDR1 is SQVTM, CDR2 ANQGSEA, per germline.

This clone was observed a few times. CDR3 in amino acids: CASSEVPPEQYV. The CDR3 nucleotides read TGTGCCAGCAGTGAAGTACCCCCCGAGCAGTACGTC. The rearrangement links TRBV2 to TRBJ2-7; no clear D. The length of the CDR3 is 12 residues. The V and J ends lost 1 base and 6 bases respectively, with 7 bases between them. Germline lookup yields CDR1 SNHLY and CDR2 FYNNEI.

V gene TRBV7-2 combines with J gene TRBJ1-2; 12 nucleotides align to TRBD1. V trimming: 4 bases; J trimming: 4 bases; junction bases outside the gene matches: 7. The germline V gene has CDR1 SGHTA and CDR2 FQGNSA. The CDR3 spans 16 residues. Here the CDR3 reads CASSSGQGAPIYGYTF. CDR3 nucleotides: TGTGCCAGCAGCTCGGGACAGGGGGCCCCCATCTATGGCTACACCTTC.

V and J are TRBV5-5 and TRBJ1-2; D may be TRBD1 (5 bases). CDR3 length: 14 residues. Germline V CDR1 and CDR2: SGHKS, YYEKEE (reference sequence). Trimming stripped 6 bases from V and 3 bases from J, with 15 bases between. DNA of the CDR3: TGTGCCAGCACCCTAGCGGGGGTAGACTATGGCTACACCTTC. As protein: CASTLAGVDYGYTF.

This chain joins TRBV4-2 and TRBJ2-5; D might be TRBD1 or TRBD2, each matching 7 bases. The CDR3 totals 18 residues. The germline V gene encodes CDR1 LGHNA and CDR2 YNFKEQ. V lost 4 bases and J 4 bases, leaving 25 bases between the germline ends. CDR3 DNA sequence: TGTGCCAGCAGCCCAGACAGGGAATCGGGGGGTAATGGAGAGACCCAGTACTTC. Its translation: CASSPDRESGGNGETQYF.

The chain recombines TRBV5-1 with TRBJ2-7, with 10 bases identical to TRBD2. The CDR3 consists of 16 residues. Germline assignment: CDR1 SGHRS and CDR2 YFSETQ. Trimming took 0 bases from V and 7 from J; bases not matched to a gene: 10. CDR3 bases: TGCGCCAGCAGCTTGGGTCCAGCGGGGGGGCAGGGAGAGCAGTACGTC. Its translation: CASSLGPAGGQGEQYV.

Only one count was recorded for this clone. The V and J genes are TRBV5-1 and TRBJ2-4; D may be TRBD1 or TRBD2 (5 bases each). Deletions cut 4 bases from V and 1 base from J, with 15 bases between. Germline assignment: CDR1 SGHRS and CDR2 YFSETQ. The CDR3 covers 16 residues. CDR3 region: CASSRGDGGAKNIQYF. The DNA for the CDR3 is TGCGCCAGCAGCCGAGGGGACGGCGGGGCCAAAAACATTCAGTACTTC.

This clone was recorded only once. CDR3 residues: CASSQGFYGYTF. CDR3 nucleotides: TGTGCCAGCAGCCAAGGGTTCTATGGCTACACCTTC. The chain uses TRBV3-1 (or the pseudogene TRBV3-2) and TRBJ1-2; D not certain. V gave up 1 base and J gave up 4 bases, with 4 bases separating them. CDR3 length equals 12 residues. Germline V CDR1 and CDR2: LGHDT, YNNKEL (reference sequence).

The chain has TRBV19 and TRBJ2-2; 8 bases match TRBD1. The CDR3 contains 14 residues. Germline lookup yields CDR1 LNHDA and CDR2 SQIVND (reference sequence). J was trimmed by 4 bases and V by 7 bases; bases with no gene match: 5. Here the CDR3 reads CASMDRVLTGELFF. CDR3 nucleotides: TGTGCCAGTATGGACAGGGTACTCACCGGGGAGCTGTTTTTT.

This chain links TRBV30 with TRBJ1-5; D remains unclear. Looked up from germline, CDR1 is GTSNPN and CDR2 is SVGIG (reference sequence). The CDR3 contains 13 residues. Trimming left V 0 bases short and J 0 bases short, with 3 bases between. CDR3: CAWSVRSNQPQHF. In DNA, the CDR3 is TGTGCCTGGAGTGTACGTAGCAATCAGCCCCAGCATTTT.

The J gene is TRBJ2-5, the V gene TRBV6-5, with D perhaps matching TRBD1 or TRBD2 (5 bases each). V shed 6 bases and J shed 5 bases, with 7 bases lying between them. The CDR3 contains 11 residues. Germline loops: CDR1 MNHEY, CDR2 SVGAGI. CDR3 sequence reads: CASSWGETQYF. In nucleotides, the CDR3 is TGTGCCAGCAGCTGGGGGGAGACCCAGTACTTC.

V is TRBV7-3 and J is TRBJ1-2; D gene unclear. Trimming took off 8 bases at V and 0 bases at J, with 10 bases between the two ends. From germline, CDR1 is SGHTA and CDR2 FQGTGA. This CDR3 comprises 13 residues. This CDR3 reads CASGPVANYGYTF. The CDR3 coding sequence is TGTGCCAGCGGGCCGGTAGCTAACTATGGCTACACCTTC.

V and J are TRBV19 and TRBJ2-3; TRBD1 is a possible D gene (6 bases). The CDR3 extends over 13 amino acids. V lost 5 bases to trimming and J lost 10 bases, with 16 bases between them. The germline CDR1 and CDR2 sequences are LNHDA and SQIVND (reference sequence). The CDR3 reads CASSSHRESSQYF. CDR3 DNA sequence: TGTGCCAGTAGTTCGCACAGGGAAAGTTCGCAGTATTTT.